The present TCR beta chain was sequenced within a study of control samples from healthy donors and cancer patients (dated by TCRdb to 2018 to 2021). In its sample, this clone was seen once. This clone's antigen is unknown. No per-base quality is available; no much larger clone lies one base away. CDR1 and CDR2 are drawn from the germline V gene: ENHRY, SYGVKD. The CDR3, cysteine through phenylalanine, is 14 amino acids long. The DNA shown is the 42-base CDR3, in frame from base 1. V ends up 7 bases short and J 6 bases short, with an unmatched junction base count of 6. Receptor amplification or capture employed the immunoSEQ multiplex PCR assay. Imported from immuneACCESS, the table was reduced by TCRdb to in-frame sequences with V and J called. These copies leave out some clones; in studies compared against another copy, an unresolved V gene accounts for under half, and the cause of the remainder is not known. The sample records over 85,000 clones, roughly 90% of which are singletons. The ten largest make up about 3.7% of the sample.

Sequenced: PBMCs. The origin of this receptor is a woman aged 55-69 years with lung cancer. The V and J genes are TRBV10-3 and TRBJ2-1; 10 of the junction bases match TRBD2. CDR3 region: CAIMRLAGANEQFF. The DNA is TGTGCCATCATGAGGCTAGCGGGAGCCAATGAGCAGTTCTTC.